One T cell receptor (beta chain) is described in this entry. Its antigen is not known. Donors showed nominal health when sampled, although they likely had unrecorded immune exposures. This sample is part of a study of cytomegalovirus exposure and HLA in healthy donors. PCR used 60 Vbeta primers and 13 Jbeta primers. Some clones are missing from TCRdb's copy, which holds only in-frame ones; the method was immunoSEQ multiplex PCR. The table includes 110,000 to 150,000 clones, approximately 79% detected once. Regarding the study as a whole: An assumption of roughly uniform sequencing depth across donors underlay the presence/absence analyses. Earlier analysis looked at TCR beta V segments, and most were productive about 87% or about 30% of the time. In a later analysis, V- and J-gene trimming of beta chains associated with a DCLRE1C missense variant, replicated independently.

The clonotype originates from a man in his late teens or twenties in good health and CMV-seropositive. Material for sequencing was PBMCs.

CDR3 amino acids: CASNFLRYGYTF. CDR3 bases: TGCGCCAGCAACTTCCTTCGCTATGGCTACACCTTC. The chain is built from TRBV5-1 and TRBJ1-2; D is undetermined. Trimming removed 6 bases from V and 4 bases from J, with 10 bases in between. This CDR3 spans 12 amino acids. Germline V gene sequence: CDR1 SGHRS, CDR2 YFSETQ.